This TCR beta chain was sequenced for a study of cytomegalovirus exposure and HLA in healthy donors. The PCR had 60 Vbeta and 13 Jbeta primers. Assay: immunoSEQ multiplex PCR; the TCRdb copy retains only in-frame clones and omits some. Among 170,000 or so clones, about 80% were seen once, and the ten largest hold more than 0.4%. Germline CDR1 reads SGHVS; CDR2 reads FQNEAQ. CDR3 length: 13 residues. V gave up 5 bases and J gave up 7 bases, with 12 bases separating them. The TCR originated in a woman in her fifties or sixties in good health and CMV-seronegative. The chain recombines TRBV7-8 with TRBJ1-5, with D possibly matching TRBD1 (6 bases). Specimen: PBMCs. The CDR3 coding sequence is TGTGCCAGCAGCGCCCGACAGGACCAGCCCCAGCATTTT. This translates into CASSARQDQPQHF.